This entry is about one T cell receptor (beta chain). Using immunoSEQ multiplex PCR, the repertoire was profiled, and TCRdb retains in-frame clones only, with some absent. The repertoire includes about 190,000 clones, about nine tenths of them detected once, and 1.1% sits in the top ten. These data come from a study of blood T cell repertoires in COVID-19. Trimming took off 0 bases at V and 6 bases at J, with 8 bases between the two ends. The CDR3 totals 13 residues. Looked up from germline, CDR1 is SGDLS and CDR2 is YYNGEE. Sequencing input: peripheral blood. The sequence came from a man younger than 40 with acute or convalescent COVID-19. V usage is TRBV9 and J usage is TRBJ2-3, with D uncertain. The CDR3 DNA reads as TGTGCCAGCAGCGTAGAATTGTCGGATACGCAGTATTTT. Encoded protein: CASSVELSDTQYF.